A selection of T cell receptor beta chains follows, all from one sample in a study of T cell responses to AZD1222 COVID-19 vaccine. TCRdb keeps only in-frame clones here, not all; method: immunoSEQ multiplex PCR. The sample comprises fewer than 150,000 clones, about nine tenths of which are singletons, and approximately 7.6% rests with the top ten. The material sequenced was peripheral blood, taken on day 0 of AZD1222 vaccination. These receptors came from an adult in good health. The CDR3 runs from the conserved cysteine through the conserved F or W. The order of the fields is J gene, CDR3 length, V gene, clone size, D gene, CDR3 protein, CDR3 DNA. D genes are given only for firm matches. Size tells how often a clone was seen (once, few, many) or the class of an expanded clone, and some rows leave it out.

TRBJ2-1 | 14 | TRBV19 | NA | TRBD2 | CASISAGGHNEQFF | TGTGCCAGTATCTCAGCGGGAGGGCACAATGAGCAGTTCTTC
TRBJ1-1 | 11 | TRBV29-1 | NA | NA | CSVAPGAEAFF | TGCAGCGTAGCCCCGGGTGCTGAAGCTTTCTTT
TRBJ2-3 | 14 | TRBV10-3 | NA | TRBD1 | CAITSRGSTDTQYF | TGTGCCATCACATCCAGGGGGTCCACAGATACGCAGTATTTT
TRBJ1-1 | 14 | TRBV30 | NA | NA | CAWRVTDGRAEAFF | TGTGCCTGGAGAGTCACGGACGGAAGGGCTGAAGCTTTCTTT
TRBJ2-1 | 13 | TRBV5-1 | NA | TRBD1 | CASGQGLRAEQFF | TGCGCCAGCGGACAGGGCCTAAGGGCTGAGCAGTTCTTC
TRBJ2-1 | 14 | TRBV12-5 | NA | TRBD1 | CASGPGQGIHEQFF | TGTGCTAGTGGCCCGGGACAGGGAATACATGAGCAGTTCTTC
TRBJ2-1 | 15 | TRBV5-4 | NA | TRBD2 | CASSKTGGSGNEQFF | TGTGCCAGCAGTAAAACGGGAGGCTCGGGGAATGAGCAGTTCTTC
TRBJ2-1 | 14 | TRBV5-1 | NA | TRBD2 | CASGVLGSGSEQFF | TGCGCCAGCGGAGTTTTGGGTAGCGGGAGTGAGCAGTTCTTC
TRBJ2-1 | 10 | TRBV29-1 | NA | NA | CSGSHNEQFF | TGCAGCGGGTCTCACAATGAGCAGTTCTTC
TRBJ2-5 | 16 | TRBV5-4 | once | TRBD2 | CASSSSWRGGQETQYF | TGTGCCAGCAGCTCCTCGTGGCGCGGGGGCCAAGAGACCCAGTACTTC
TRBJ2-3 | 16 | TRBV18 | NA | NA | CASSPLGGTSTDTQYF | TGTGCCAGCTCACCCCTGGGGGGTACTAGCACAGATACGCAGTATTTT
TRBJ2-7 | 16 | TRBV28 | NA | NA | CASSSPSGRGSYEQYF | TGTGCCAGCAGTTCTCCGTCTGGCCGTGGGTCCTACGAGCAGTACTTC